The 18 T cell receptor beta chains presented below share a single source sample, sequenced in a study of OX40 agonist ivuxolimab in advanced cancers. Data came from immunoSEQ multiplex PCR; TCRdb stores just in-frame clones and leaves some out. The sample lists 65,000 to 95,000 clones; around 82% were seen once. The sample in question was CD4+ or CD8+ T cells sorted from blood, obtained in a trial of the OX40 agonist ivuxolimab. The receptors stem from an adult with an advanced solid tumor such as melanoma, head and neck, liver or kidney cancer.

This clone appeared once. The chain has TRBV11-2 and TRBJ1-2, with D tentatively TRBD1 (5 bases). CDR1 is SGHAT, CDR2 FQNNGV, per germline. V lost 3 bases and J lost 4, with 9 bases in between. This CDR3 is 13 amino acids long. The CDR3 sequence: CASSFDSLYGYTF. CDR3 nucleotide sequence: TGTGCCAGCAGCTTCGACAGTCTCTATGGCTACACCTTC.

This clone was seen just once. The rearrangement uses TRBV19 and TRBJ2-2; 8 nucleotides align to TRBD1. Trimming at V came to 6 bases and at J to 6 bases, leaving 3 bases not matched to a gene. Germline values: CDR1 LNHDA, CDR2 SQIVND (reference sequence). The CDR3 has 13 residues. The CDR3 region has the DNA TGTGCCAGTAGACCACAGGGGGCCGGGGAGCTGTTTTTT. Residues: CASRPQGAGELFF.

The CDR3 spells CASSLLTRKTEAFF. CDR3 in DNA: TGTGCCAGCAGCTTACTCACACGTAAGACTGAAGCTTTCTTT. The chain uses TRBV11-2 and TRBJ1-1; no definite D call. V lost 2 bases to trimming and J lost 5 bases, with 12 bases between them. Germline V gene lookup returns CDR1 SGHAT and CDR2 FQNNGV. CDR3 length: 14 amino acids.

This clone was seen a few times. The chain is built from TRBV4-2 and TRBJ1-2; 8 bases agree with TRBD1. V lost 1 base to trimming and J lost 3 bases; unmatched junction nucleotides: 7. CDR1 and CDR2 (germline): LGHNA, YNFKEQ. The CDR3 runs to 16 residues. CDR3 sequence reads: CASSQVIRGRDYGYTF. CDR3 nucleotide sequence: TGTGCCAGCAGCCAAGTAATCAGGGGGCGCGACTATGGCTACACCTTC.

The chain is built from TRBV4-2 and TRBJ1-2; 7 nucleotides align to TRBD1. Trimming removed 3 bases from V and 1 base from J; junction bases left unmatched: 11. The CDR3 sequence is 17 residues long. Germline values: CDR1 LGHNA, CDR2 YNFKEQ. CDR3 DNA: TGTGCCAGCAGCCATGATTTACCGGGACAGAGTAACTATGGCTACACCTTC. Its translation: CASSHDLPGQSNYGYTF.

V gene TRBV9 combines with J gene TRBJ2-1, with 11 bases lining up with TRBD1. J was trimmed by 7 bases and V by 2 bases; bases with no gene match: 11. The CDR3 runs to 17 residues. In germline, CDR1 is SGDLS, CDR2 YYNGEE. The CDR3, as DNA: TGTGCCAGCAGCGTGAGAACCGGGACAGGGGGAAGGAATGAGCAGTTCTTC. It is translated as CASSVRTGTGGRNEQFF.

CDR3 in amino acids: CSVATGGVTGELFF. For the CDR3, the DNA is TGCAGCGTTGCGACAGGGGGAGTCACCGGGGAGCTGTTTTTT. The chain combines TRBV29-1 with TRBJ2-2; 9 bases fit TRBD1. From germline, CDR1 is SQVTM and CDR2 ANQGSEA. V trimming: 4 bases; J trimming: 4 bases; junction bases outside the gene matches: 4. This CDR3 comprises 14 residues.

The V gene is TRBV7-2, the J gene TRBJ1-2; D is ambiguous. The germline CDR1 and CDR2 sequences are SGHTA and FQGNSA. The CDR3 has 13 residues. Trimming left V 5 bases short and J 6 bases short, with 13 bases between. In DNA form, the CDR3 reads TGTGCCAGCAGCCCCCCCCATAGGGATGGCTACACCTTC. It is translated as CASSPPHRDGYTF.

The genes are TRBV5-4 and TRBJ2-7, with a tentative D call TRBD2 (7 bases). Germline CDR1 reads SGHNT; CDR2 reads YYREEE (reference sequence). This CDR3 region has 15 residues. Trimming left V 4 bases short and J 2 bases short, with 16 bases between. CDR3 nucleotide sequence: TGTGCCAGCAGCCCAGGAGGGGGGGGGCCCTACGAGCAGTACTTC. Its protein product is CASSPGGGGPYEQYF. Combining the CDR3 with reference TRBV5-4 and TRBJ2-7 gives the whole variable domain ETGVTQSPTHLIKTRGQQVTLRCSSQSGHNTVSWYQQALGQGPQFIFQYYREEENGRGNFPPRFSGLQFPNYSSELNVNALELDDSALYLCASSPGGGGPYEQYFGPGTRLTVT.

This chain connects TRBV11-2 to TRBJ1-1; 7 bases match TRBD1. The CDR3 consists of 14 residues. The V gene end was trimmed by 5 bases and the J gene end by 5 bases; junction bases not matched to a gene: 8. Germline loops: CDR1 SGHAT, CDR2 FQNNGV. The CDR3 reads CASSLPTGRTEAFF. The CDR3 bases are TGTGCCAGCAGCCTTCCGACAGGGAGGACTGAAGCTTTCTTT.

This chain joins TRBV5-1 and TRBJ2-5, with a possible D match to TRBD2 (5 bases). Germline-derived CDR1 and CDR2 are SGHRS and YFSETQ. Trimming stripped 4 bases from V and 7 bases from J, with 17 bases between. CDR3 length equals 14 residues. The CDR3 DNA is TGCGCCAGCAGCGCGGAGGATCAAAGAGTGACCCAGTACTTC. This codes for CASSAEDQRVTQYF.

The genes are TRBV28 and TRBJ1-2; 12 bases are shared with TRBD1. The CDR3 is 17 residues long. The germline gives CDR1 MDHEN, CDR2 SYDVKM. The junction had 12 bases not matched to a gene; V was cut back by 4 bases and J by 6 bases. The CDR3 reads CASSYGGTGGAVNGYTF. In nucleotides, the CDR3 is TGTGCCAGCAGTTACGGGGGGACAGGGGGCGCCGTCAATGGCTACACCTTC.

V usage is TRBV7-9 and J usage is TRBJ2-2; the match to TRBD1 covers 7 bases. V lost 5 bases, J lost 5 bases, and 5 bases stayed unmatched. This CDR3 spans 14 amino acids. The V gene's germline CDR1 is SEHNR and CDR2 FQNEAQ (reference sequence). The CDR3 is CASSRDRATGELFF. CDR3 in DNA: TGTGCCAGCAGCCGTGACAGGGCGACCGGGGAGCTGTTTTTT.

The chain employs TRBV28 and TRBJ1-2; TRBD1 agrees at 7 bases. The germline V gene has CDR1 MDHEN and CDR2 SYDVKM. The CDR3 is 14 residues long. V dropped 5 bases and J dropped 1; count of bases not matched to a gene: 4. The CDR3 DNA reads TGTGCCAGCAGTCGTAGACAGGGTAACTATGGCTACACCTTC. Encoded protein: CASSRRQGNYGYTF.

The chain recombines TRBV15 with TRBJ1-1, with D hard to call. Germline V CDR1 and CDR2: LNHNV, YYDKDF (reference sequence). V was trimmed by 1 base and J by 0 bases, leaving 12 bases between them. The CDR3 runs 16 residues. DNA for the CDR3: TGTGCCACCAGCAGAGTGACGGCAAATCTGAACACTGAAGCTTTCTTT. Encoded protein: CATSRVTANLNTEAFF.

The table lists this clone with a count of one. The rearrangement uses TRBV18 and TRBJ1-4; no firm D call. CDR1 is KGHSH, CDR2 LQKENI, per germline. The CDR3 runs 16 residues. Trimming pared 0 bases from V and 0 bases from J, leaving 8 bases between. CDR3 bases: TGTGCCAGCTCACCACCGAGGTCGGCAACTAATGAAAAACTGTTTTTT. Protein: CASSPPRSATNEKLFF.

This clone was seen once. The V gene is TRBV28, the J gene TRBJ2-3; possible D gene TRBD2, 6 bases. The CDR3 consists of 15 residues. V was shortened by 6 bases and J by 6 bases, with 19 bases between the two germline ends. The V gene's germline CDR1 is MDHEN and CDR2 SYDVKM. Here the CDR3 reads CASRIGGVPRDTQYF. CDR3 bases: TGTGCCAGCAGAATCGGCGGGGTACCTCGGGATACGCAGTATTTT.

The chain joins TRBV7-2 to TRBJ1-1; D is unclear. The CDR3 is made up of 15 amino acids. V gave up 1 base and J gave up 2 bases, with 11 bases separating them. Per germline, CDR1 SGHTA and CDR2 FQGNSA. This CDR3 is CASSLGWDTNTEAFF. The CDR3 DNA sequence: TGTGCCAGCAGCTTAGGGTGGGATACCAACACTGAAGCTTTCTTT. Filled out from reference TRBV7-2 and TRBJ1-1, the complete variable domain reads GAGVSQSPSNKVTEKGKDVELRCDPISGHTALYWYRQSLGQGLEFLIYFQGNSAPDKSGLPSDRFSAERTGGSVSTLTIQRTQQEDSAVYLCASSLGWDTNTEAFFGQGTRLTVV.